This note documents a single TCR beta chain sequence. These data belong to a study of CD8+ T cells in alopecia areata. Per germline, CDR1 SGHTA and CDR2 FQGTGA. This CDR3 contains 17 residues. The V gene lost 0 bases and the J gene lost 0 bases, with 11 bases spanning the gap. Stated treatment: oral pan-JAK inhibitor, 5-10 mg twice daily. RNA extraction and reverse transcription yielded cDNA as sequencing template. Data came from immunoSEQ multiplex PCR; TCRdb stores just in-frame clones and leaves some out. The sample holds 60,000 to 90,000 clones, approximately 72% seen once. The sample was CD8+ T cells sorted from blood, taken at week 24, from a patient treated with tofacitinib. The chain is built from TRBV7-3 and TRBJ2-2; D ambiguous. The sequence derives from a human donor with alopecia areata. CDR3 protein: CASSLTLGPANTGELFF. The CDR3 coding sequence is TGTGCCAGCAGCTTAACGCTGGGCCCCGCGAACACCGGGGAGCTGTTTTTT.